This T cell receptor (beta chain) was identified in a study of T cells after yellow fever vaccination. Regarding the study as a whole: Weaker overall, the secondary response nonetheless peaked faster (day 5 versus 15). After the booster, over 95% of CD4 and 75% to 90% of CD8 primary-response clones were re-detected. Researchers cautioned that FACS-sorted repertoires could harbor abundant clonotypes contaminating from the bulk population.

Notes on this clonotype: Its antigen is unknown.

The V end was cut by 5 bases, the J end by 6 bases, with 12 bases between. This CDR3 spans 13 amino acids. Germline V CDR1 and CDR2: LNHNV, YYDKDF (reference sequence). Template switching with 5'RACE generated the TCR cDNA and added a universal primer site and UMIs. TCRdb re-called the 5' RACE reads with MiXCR, one entry per CDR3 protein. Among 400,000 or so distinct CDR3 sequences, approximately 19% were seen once, and the ten largest hold roughly a sixth. This receptor was taken from a man aged 18 to 29 who received the YFV17D yellow fever vaccine. The material was PBMCs, obtained before the yellow fever booster vaccination. This rearrangement joins TRBV15 to TRBJ2-3; tentative D call: TRBD2 (6 bases). Here the CDR3 reads CATSARLVDTQYF. The CDR3 nucleotides read TGTGCCACCAGCGCACGACTAGTTGATACGCAGTATTTT.